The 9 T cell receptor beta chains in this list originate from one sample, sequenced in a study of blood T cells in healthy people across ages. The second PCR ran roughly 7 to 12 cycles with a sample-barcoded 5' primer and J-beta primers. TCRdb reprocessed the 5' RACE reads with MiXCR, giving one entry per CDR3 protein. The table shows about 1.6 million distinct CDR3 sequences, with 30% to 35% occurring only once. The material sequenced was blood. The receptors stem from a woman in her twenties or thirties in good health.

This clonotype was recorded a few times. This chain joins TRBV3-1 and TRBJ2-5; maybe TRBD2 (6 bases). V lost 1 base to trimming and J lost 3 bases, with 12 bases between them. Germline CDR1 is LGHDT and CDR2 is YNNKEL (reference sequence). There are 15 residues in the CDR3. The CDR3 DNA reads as TGTGCCAGCAGCCAAGCGGGAGTTTACGAAGAGACCCAGTACTTC. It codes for CASSQAGVYEETQYF.

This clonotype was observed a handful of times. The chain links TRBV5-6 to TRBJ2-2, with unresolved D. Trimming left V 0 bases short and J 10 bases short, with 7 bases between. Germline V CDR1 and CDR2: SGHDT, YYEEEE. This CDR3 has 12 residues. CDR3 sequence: CASSLAGSELFF. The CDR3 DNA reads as TGTGCCAGCAGCTTGGCCGGCTCGGAGCTGTTTTTT.

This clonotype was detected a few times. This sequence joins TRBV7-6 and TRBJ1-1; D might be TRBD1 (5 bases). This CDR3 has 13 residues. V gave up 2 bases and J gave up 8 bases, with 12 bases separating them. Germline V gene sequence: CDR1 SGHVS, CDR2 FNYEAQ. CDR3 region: CASSLSRQGEAFF. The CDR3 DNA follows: TGTGCCAGCAGCTTATCCCGGCAGGGCGAAGCTTTCTTT.

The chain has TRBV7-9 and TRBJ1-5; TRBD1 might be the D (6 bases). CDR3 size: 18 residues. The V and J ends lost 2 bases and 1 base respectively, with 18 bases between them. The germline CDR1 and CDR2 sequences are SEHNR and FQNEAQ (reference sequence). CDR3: CASSLMGGGRSSNQPQHF. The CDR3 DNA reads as TGTGCCAGCAGCTTAATGGGCGGGGGGCGGTCAAGCAATCAGCCCCAGCATTTT.

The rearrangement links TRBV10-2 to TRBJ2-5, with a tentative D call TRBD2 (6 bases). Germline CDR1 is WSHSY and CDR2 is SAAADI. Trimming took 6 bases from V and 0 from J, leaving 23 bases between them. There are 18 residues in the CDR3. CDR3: CASSPSEGLLMNQETQYF. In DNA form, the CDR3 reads TGCGCCAGCAGCCCCTCGGAGGGACTCCTGATGAACCAAGAGACCCAGTACTTC.

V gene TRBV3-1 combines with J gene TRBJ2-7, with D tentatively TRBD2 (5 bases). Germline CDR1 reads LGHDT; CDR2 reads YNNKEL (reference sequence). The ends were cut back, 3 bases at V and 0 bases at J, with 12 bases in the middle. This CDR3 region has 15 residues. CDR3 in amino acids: CASSQLDSSSYEQYF. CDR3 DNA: TGTGCCAGCAGCCAGCTGGACTCCAGCTCCTACGAGCAGTACTTC.

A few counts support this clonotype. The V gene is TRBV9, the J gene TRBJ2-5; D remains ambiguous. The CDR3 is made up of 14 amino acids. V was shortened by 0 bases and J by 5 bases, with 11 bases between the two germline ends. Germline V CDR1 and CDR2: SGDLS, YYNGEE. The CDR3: CASSVGNLGETQYF. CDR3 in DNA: TGTGCCAGCAGCGTAGGGAATCTCGGGGAGACCCAGTACTTC.

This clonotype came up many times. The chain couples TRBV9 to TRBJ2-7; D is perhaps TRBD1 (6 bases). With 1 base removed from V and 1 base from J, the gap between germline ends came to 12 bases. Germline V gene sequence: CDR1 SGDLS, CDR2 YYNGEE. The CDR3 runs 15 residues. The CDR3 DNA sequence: TGTGCCAGCAGCGTATTCGGGGACATGTCCTACGAGCAGTACTTC. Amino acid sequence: CASSVFGDMSYEQYF.

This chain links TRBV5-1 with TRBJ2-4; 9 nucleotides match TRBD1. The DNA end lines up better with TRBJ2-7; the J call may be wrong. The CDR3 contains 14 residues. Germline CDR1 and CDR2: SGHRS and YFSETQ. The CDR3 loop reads CASRPGQGFDEQYF. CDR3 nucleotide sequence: TGCGCCAGCAGACCGGGACAGGGTTTCGACGAGCAGTACTTC.